What follows are 21 T cell receptor beta chains derived from one specimen sequenced in a study of blood T cells in healthy people across ages. The second PCR ran about 6 to 12 cycles with a sample-barcoded 5' primer and J-beta primers. TCRdb reprocessed the 5' RACE reads with MiXCR, giving one entry per CDR3 protein. The data show around 500,000 distinct CDR3 sequences, around half seen once. The sample was blood. Every receptor here comes from a man older than 75 in good health.

The chain links TRBV7-9 to TRBJ1-2; D gene unclear. V was shortened by 5 bases and J by 6 bases, with 10 bases between the two germline ends. The CDR3 sequence is 12 residues long. Germline-derived CDR1 and CDR2 are SEHNR and FQNEAQ (reference sequence). Here the CDR3 reads CASSPTRNGYTF. CDR3 bases: TGTGCCAGCAGCCCGACAAGAAATGGCTACACCTTC.

The chain uses TRBV7-2 and TRBJ2-1; D unresolved. Germline V lookup: CDR1 SGHTA, CDR2 FQGNSA. V was trimmed by 5 bases and J by 5 bases, leaving 16 bases between them. This CDR3 comprises 15 residues. DNA for the CDR3: TGTGCCAGCAGCCCCCAGGACCGACGGGACAATGAGCAGTTCTTC. Translated, it gives CASSPQDRRDNEQFF.

This clonotype was counted between two and nine times. This chain joins TRBV9 and TRBJ2-2, with 9 bases aligning to TRBD1. This CDR3 comprises 16 residues. Germline V gene lookup returns CDR1 SGDLS and CDR2 YYNGEE. The junction had 10 bases not matched to a gene; V was cut back by 8 bases and J by 2 bases. The CDR3 nucleotides are TGTGCCAGTCAAGGACAGGGGAGAGGAAACACCGGGGAGCTGTTTTTT. It yields the protein CASQGQGRGNTGELFF.

The CDR3 here is CASSWGLTRLTDTQYF. CDR3 sequence (DNA): TGTGCCAGCAGCTGGGGATTGACTAGGCTCACAGATACGCAGTATTTT. The chain joins TRBV7-2 to TRBJ2-3, with D possibly being TRBD2 (6 bases). V was shortened by 4 bases and J by 2 bases, with 16 bases between the two germline ends. From germline, CDR1 is SGHTA and CDR2 FQGNSA. This CDR3 has 16 amino acids.

The CDR3: CASSVTAMNTEAFF. The CDR3, as DNA: TGTGCCAGCAGCGTGACAGCCATGAACACTGAAGCTTTCTTT. This rearrangement joins TRBV9 to TRBJ1-1, with a tentative D call TRBD1 (5 bases). V was shortened by 2 bases and J by 0 bases, with 8 bases between the two germline ends. Germline lookup yields CDR1 SGDLS and CDR2 YYNGEE. The CDR3 contains 14 residues. The complete variable domain, with remaining parts taken from reference TRBV9 and TRBJ1-1, reads DSGVTQTPKHLITATGQRVTLRCSPRSGDLSVYWYQQSLDQGLQFLIQYYNGEERAKGNILERFSAQQFPDLHSELNLSSLELGDSALYFCASSVTAMNTEAFFGQGTRLTVV.

The chain carries TRBV20-1 and TRBJ1-4, with a possible D match to TRBD1 (6 bases). The V end was cut by 6 bases, the J end by 4 bases, with 24 bases between. Per germline, CDR1 DFQATT and CDR2 SNEGSKA (reference sequence). This CDR3 region has 17 residues. CDR3 DNA: TGCAGTGCCACCAGACCCGGGGCAGGGGTGTATAATGAAAAACTGTTTTTT. Its protein is CSATRPGAGVYNEKLFF.

This sequence joins TRBV11-2 and TRBJ2-1; 11 bases fit TRBD1. V was pared by 1 base and J by 1 base, with 3 bases of the junction left unmatched. CDR1 is SGHAT, CDR2 FQNNGV, per germline. CDR3 length: 17 residues. The CDR3 region is CASSLGTGGWSYNEQFF. CDR3 DNA sequence: TGTGCCAGCAGCTTAGGGACAGGGGGCTGGTCCTACAATGAGCAGTTCTTC.

In its sample, this clonotype was seen once. The chain is built from TRBV7-2 and TRBJ2-1; 8 bases map to TRBD1. The CDR3 consists of 16 residues. Germline loops: CDR1 SGHTA, CDR2 FQGNSA. J was trimmed by 0 bases and V by 3 bases; bases with no gene match: 4. CDR3 nucleotide sequence: TGTGCCAGCAGCTTGCGACAGGGGTTCTCCTACAATGAGCAGTTCTTC. Translated: CASSLRQGFSYNEQFF.

The chain has TRBV20-1 and TRBJ2-1; TRBD2 agrees at 7 bases. Germline V gene sequence: CDR1 DFQATT, CDR2 SNEGSKA (reference sequence). The CDR3 runs 12 residues. With 5 bases clipped from V and 8 bases from J, the junction kept 6 bases outside the gene matches. The CDR3 coding sequence is TGCAGTGCTGATAGCGGGTTGTATGAGCAGTTCTTC. Protein sequence: CSADSGLYEQFF.

The chain has TRBV12-3 or TRBV12-4 and TRBJ1-4; 7 bases map to TRBD1. This CDR3 is 13 amino acids long. V gave up 7 bases and J gave up 8 bases; unmatched junction bases: 7. The CDR3 nucleotides are TGTGCCAGCAACGACAGGGAAAACGAAAAACTGTTTTTT. Protein product: CASNDRENEKLFF.

This clonotype came up many times. The genes are TRBV5-1 and TRBJ2-1; D is uncertain. Trimming removed 0 bases at V and 6 bases at J, with 16 bases between. This CDR3 region has 16 residues. CDR1 and CDR2 (germline): SGHRS, YFSETQ. CDR3 nucleotide sequence: TGCGCCAGCAGCTTGGCCGAAACTGTAGCCGGCAATGAGCAGTTCTTC. This sequence encodes CASSLAETVAGNEQFF.

The chain joins TRBV20-1 to TRBJ2-7; 7 positions match TRBD1. V gave up 5 bases and J gave up 0 bases; unmatched junction bases: 7. The length of the CDR3 is 14 residues. Per the germline V gene, CDR1 is DFQATT and CDR2 is SNEGSKA (reference sequence). The CDR3 region has the DNA TGCAGTGCTGACCGGACAGGCAGCTCCTACGAGCAGTACTTC. Its translation is CSADRTGSSYEQYF.

This chain connects TRBV5-1 to TRBJ2-3, with D maybe TRBD2 (6 bases). This CDR3 is 15 amino acids long. Germline V gene sequence: CDR1 SGHRS, CDR2 YFSETQ. V was trimmed by 7 bases and J by 1 base, leaving 16 bases between them. This CDR3 is CASGPTAGRTDTQYF. CDR3 bases: TGCGCCAGCGGCCCGACGGCGGGGCGCACAGATACGCAGTATTTT.

A few counts support this clonotype. The chain uses TRBV12-3 or TRBV12-4 and TRBJ1-6; D is ambiguous. V was trimmed by 3 bases and J by 15 bases, leaving 12 bases between them. This CDR3 spans 12 amino acids. CDR3 residues: CASSFWPSYLHF. The CDR3 coding sequence is TGTGCCAGCAGTTTTTGGCCTAGTTACCTCCACTTT.

V and J are TRBV25-1 and TRBJ2-1; 14 positions match TRBD2. Per germline, CDR1 MGHDK and CDR2 SYGVNS. V shed 5 bases and J 13 bases; nucleotides not matched to a gene: 10. The CDR3 runs to 15 residues. This CDR3 reads CASSLGTSGRETQFF. CDR3 nucleotide sequence: TGTGCCAGCAGTCTAGGGACTAGCGGGAGAGAGACCCAGTTCTTC. The entire variable domain, with the rest obtained from reference TRBV25-1 and TRBJ2-1, is as follows: EADIYQTPRYLVIGTGKKITLECSQTMGHDKMYWYQQDPGMELHLIHYSYGVNSTEKGDLSSESTVSRIRTEHFPLTLESARPSHTSQYLCASSLGTSGRETQFFGPGTRLTVL.

The V gene is TRBV5-1, the J gene TRBJ2-1, with D possibly being TRBD2 (6 bases). Germline loops: CDR1 SGHRS, CDR2 YFSETQ. V was cut by 2 bases and J by 1 base, with 10 bases left in between. The length of the CDR3 is 15 residues. Written as DNA, the CDR3 is TGCGCCAGCAGCTTTAGCGGTGAATCCTACAATGAGCAGTTCTTC. This sequence encodes CASSFSGESYNEQFF.

This clonotype was counted between two and nine times. This sequence joins TRBV2 and TRBJ2-7; 9 nucleotides align to TRBD1. CDR1 is SNHLY and CDR2 is FYNNEI in the germline V gene. Unmatched junction bases numbered 9, after V lost 6 bases and J lost 6 bases. This CDR3 comprises 14 residues. The CDR3 sequence is CASRVDRGDGEQYF. The CDR3 bases are TGTGCCAGCAGAGTGGACAGGGGAGACGGCGAGCAGTACTTC.

The chain uses TRBV7-2 and TRBJ2-5; a weak D match, TRBD1 (6 bases). Trimming stripped 3 bases from V and 5 bases from J, with 16 bases between. The CDR3 runs to 15 residues. Germline CDR1 and CDR2: SGHTA and FQGNSA. The DNA for the CDR3 is TGTGCCAGCAGCTTTGTAGGCGGCCAGGGGGAGACCCAGTACTTC. Its translation is CASSFVGGQGETQYF.

J is TRBJ2-7 and V is TRBV20-1; a possible D gene is TRBD2 (6 bases). From germline, CDR1 is DFQATT and CDR2 SNEGSKA (reference sequence). The CDR3 spans 14 residues. The germline V and J ends were trimmed by 5 bases and 0 bases, with 14 bases remaining between them. CDR3 nucleotides: TGCAGTGCTGGCGCCGGAGGGCTCTCCTACGAGCAGTACTTC. This gives the protein CSAGAGGLSYEQYF.

This chain connects TRBV4-3 to TRBJ2-1; tentatively, D is TRBD1 (5 bases). CDR3 size: 15 residues. Germline V gene data show CDR1 as LGHNA and CDR2 as YSLEER. Trimming took 1 base from V and 1 from J, leaving 8 bases between them. The CDR3 sequence: CASSQAQGSYNEQFF. DNA for the CDR3: TGCGCCAGCAGCCAAGCGCAGGGTTCCTACAATGAGCAGTTCTTC.

As to this clonotype: This sequence may be a read error, since a much larger clone differs from it by one base. J is TRBJ2-3 and V is TRBV2; D gene unclear. Germline CDR1 SNHLY, CDR2 FYNNEI. The CDR3 length is 14 residues. V was shortened by 1 base and J by 4 bases, with 9 bases between the two germline ends. The CDR3 sequence is CASSEGLLADTQYF. The DNA of the CDR3 is TGTGCCAGCAGTGAAGGGCTCCTCGCAGATACGCAGTATTTT.